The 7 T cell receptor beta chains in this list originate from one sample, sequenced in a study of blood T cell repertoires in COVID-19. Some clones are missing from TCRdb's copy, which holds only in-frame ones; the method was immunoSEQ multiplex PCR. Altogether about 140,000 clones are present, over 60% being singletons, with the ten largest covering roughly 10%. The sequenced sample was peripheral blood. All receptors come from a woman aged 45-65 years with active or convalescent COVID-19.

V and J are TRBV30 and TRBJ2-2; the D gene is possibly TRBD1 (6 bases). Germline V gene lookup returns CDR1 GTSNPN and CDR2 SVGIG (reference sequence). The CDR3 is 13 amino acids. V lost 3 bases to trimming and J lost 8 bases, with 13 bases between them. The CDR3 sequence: CAWSPTGWGELFF. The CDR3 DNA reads TGTGCCTGGAGCCCTACAGGGTGGGGGGAGCTGTTTTTT. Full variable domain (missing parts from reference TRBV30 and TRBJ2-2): SQTIHQWPATLVQPVGSPLSLECTVEGTSNPNLYWYRQAAGRGLQLLFYSVGIGQISSEVPQNLSASRPQDRQFILSSKKLLLSDSGFYLCAWSPTGWGELFFGEGSRLTVL.

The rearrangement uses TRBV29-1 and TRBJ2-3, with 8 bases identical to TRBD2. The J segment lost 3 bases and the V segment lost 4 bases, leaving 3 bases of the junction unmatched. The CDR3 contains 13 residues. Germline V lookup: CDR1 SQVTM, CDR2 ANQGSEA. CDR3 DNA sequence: TGCAGCGTTGGGATAGCGGGGACAGATACGCAGTATTTT. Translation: CSVGIAGTDTQYF.

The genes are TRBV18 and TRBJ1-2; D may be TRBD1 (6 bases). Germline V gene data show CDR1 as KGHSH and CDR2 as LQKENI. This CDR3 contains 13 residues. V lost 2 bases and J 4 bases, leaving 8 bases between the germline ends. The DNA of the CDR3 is TGTGCCAGCTCACCAGGGACACTCTATGGCTACACCTTC. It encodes CASSPGTLYGYTF.

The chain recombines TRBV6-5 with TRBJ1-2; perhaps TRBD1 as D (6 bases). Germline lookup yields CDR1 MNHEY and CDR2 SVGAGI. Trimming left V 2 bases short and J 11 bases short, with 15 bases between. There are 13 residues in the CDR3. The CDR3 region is CASSYTTGQGYTF. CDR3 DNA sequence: TGTGCCAGCAGTTACACAACAGGGCAGGGGTACACCTTC.

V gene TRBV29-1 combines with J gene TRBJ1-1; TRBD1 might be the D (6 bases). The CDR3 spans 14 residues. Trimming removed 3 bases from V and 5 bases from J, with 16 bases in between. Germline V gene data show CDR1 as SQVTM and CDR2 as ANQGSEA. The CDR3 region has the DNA TGCAGCGTTGACTTGACAGGCCCCAGAACTGAAGCTTTCTTT. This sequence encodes CSVDLTGPRTEAFF.

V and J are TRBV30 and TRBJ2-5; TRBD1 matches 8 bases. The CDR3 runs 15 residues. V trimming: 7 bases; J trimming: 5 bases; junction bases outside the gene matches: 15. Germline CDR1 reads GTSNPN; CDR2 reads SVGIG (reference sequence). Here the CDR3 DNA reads TGTGCCTCACTAGTGTACCCAGGGGGCCGGGAGACCCAGTACTTC. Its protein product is CASLVYPGGRETQYF.

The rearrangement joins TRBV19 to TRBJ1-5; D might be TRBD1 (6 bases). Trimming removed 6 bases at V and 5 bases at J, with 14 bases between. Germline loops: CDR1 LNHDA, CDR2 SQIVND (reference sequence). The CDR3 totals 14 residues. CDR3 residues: CASSPVAGDQPQHF. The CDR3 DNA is TGTGCCAGTAGCCCCGTCGCAGGGGATCAGCCCCAGCATTTT.